Below, 10 T cell receptor beta chains from the same sample are listed, as sequenced in a study of blood T cell repertoires in COVID-19. The repertoire was sequenced with immunoSEQ multiplex PCR; TCRdb's copy has only in-frame clones and lacks some. The sample carries 120,000 to 150,000 clones, about 84% recorded once. The sample consisted of peripheral blood. These receptors originate from a woman of 80 years or more in a cohort sampled during active or convalescent COVID-19.

This clone was detected only a few times. The CDR3 region is CASRKTGQGNTEAFF. The CDR3 nucleotides are TGTGCCAGCAGAAAAACGGGACAGGGGAACACTGAAGCTTTCTTT. The rearrangement joins TRBV2 to TRBJ1-1; 9 positions match TRBD1. This CDR3 has 15 residues. With 6 bases clipped from V and 1 base from J, the junction kept 6 bases outside the gene matches. CDR1 SNHLY and CDR2 FYNNEI come from the germline V gene.

V usage is TRBV3-1 (or the pseudogene TRBV3-2) and J usage is TRBJ2-5; 10 bases agree with TRBD2. The ends lost 1 base at V and 5 bases at J; junction bases unmatched: 7. Germline CDR1 is LGHDT and CDR2 is YNNKEL (reference sequence). This CDR3 region has 16 residues. CDR3 nucleotides: TGTGCCAGCAGCCAAGGTCTAGCGGGGGCGGGGGAGACCCAGTACTTC. Protein sequence: CASSQGLAGAGETQYF.

This clone appeared a single time. The V gene is TRBV3-1 (or the pseudogene TRBV3-2), the J gene TRBJ1-6, with 9 nucleotides matching TRBD1. The CDR3 is made up of 14 amino acids. Trimming removed 4 bases from V and 9 bases from J; junction bases left unmatched: 4. Germline lookup yields CDR1 LGHDT and CDR2 YNNKEL (reference sequence). The CDR3 protein is CASSPGTGISPLHF. As DNA, the CDR3 is TGTGCCAGCAGCCCGGGGACAGGGATTTCACCCCTCCACTTT.

The chain links TRBV5-5 to TRBJ1-5; D is ambiguous. The V end was cut by 0 bases, the J end by 4 bases, with 8 bases between. The CDR3 runs 14 residues. Germline lookup yields CDR1 SGHKS and CDR2 YYEKEE (reference sequence). CDR3 nucleotides: TGTGCCAGCAGCTTGGGGCCAGGTAATCAGCCCCAGCATTTT. This gives the protein CASSLGPGNQPQHF.

The J gene is TRBJ1-5, the V gene TRBV12-3 or TRBV12-4; weak D call: TRBD1 (5 bases). This CDR3 contains 13 residues. V was shortened by 10 bases and J by 2 bases, with 12 bases between the two germline ends. This CDR3 reads CAISRGGNQPQHF. The CDR3 DNA reads TGTGCCATTTCCCGGGGGGGCAATCAGCCCCAGCATTTT.

This clone appeared a single time. The chain is built from TRBV18 and TRBJ2-5; 7 bases line up with TRBD1. Trimming took 3 bases from V and 3 from J; bases not matched to a gene: 10. CDR1 is KGHSH and CDR2 is LQKENI in the germline V gene. This CDR3 has 16 amino acids. Written as DNA, the CDR3 is TGTGCCAGCTCACCGGACAGGCTGATTCTGAAAGAGACCCAGTACTTC. As protein: CASSPDRLILKETQYF.

This clone was counted only a few times. V gene TRBV18 combines with J gene TRBJ1-2; weak D call: TRBD1 (5 bases). CDR1 and CDR2 (germline): KGHSH, LQKENI. This CDR3 contains 13 residues. Trimming stripped 6 bases from V and 2 bases from J, with 10 bases between. The CDR3, as DNA: TGTGCCAGCTCCCTAGGGGAAAACTATGGCTACACCTTC. Protein sequence: CASSLGENYGYTF.

V gene TRBV6-5 combines with J gene TRBJ1-2, with D perhaps matching TRBD1 (6 bases). The ends were cut back, 10 bases at V and 2 bases at J, with 8 bases in the middle. Germline V lookup: CDR1 MNHEY, CDR2 SVGAGI. CDR3 size: 11 residues. The DNA of the CDR3 is TGTGCCACAGGGGAGAACTATGGCTACACCTTC. This codes for CATGENYGYTF.

The chain uses TRBV5-1 and TRBJ1-4; possible D gene TRBD1, 6 bases. The CDR3 is made up of 14 amino acids. Trimming removed 7 bases at V and 8 bases at J, with 18 bases between. Per the germline V gene, CDR1 is SGHRS and CDR2 is YFSETQ. The CDR3 loop is CASRLGGAEEKLFF. The CDR3 DNA is TGCGCCAGCCGCCTCGGGGGGGCGGAAGAAAAACTGTTTTTT.

The V gene is TRBV6-1, the J gene TRBJ1-1, with 7 bases fitting TRBD1. Germline loops: CDR1 MNHNS, CDR2 SASEGT. The length of the CDR3 is 15 residues. The V segment lost 3 bases and the J segment 1 base; nucleotides outside the gene matches: 5. The CDR3, as DNA: TGTGCCAGCAGTGAGACTGGGACAGCGAACACTGAAGCTTTCTTT. Protein product: CASSETGTANTEAFF.